The 18 T cell receptor beta chains given below trace back to one sample, sequenced in a study of T cell repertoires in cytomegalovirus infection. TCRdb reprocessed the reads via MiXCR and lists one record per CDR3 protein. The repertoire includes approximately 190,000 distinct CDR3 sequences, under 30% of them detected once, and approximately 31% sits in the top ten. The sequencing sample was made of PBMCs. The receptors were sampled from a human donor in good health (CMV status not recorded). Some clones in this sample may be carry-over from other donors' samples.

The genes are TRBV7-9 and TRBJ1-1; D remains ambiguous. The CDR3 is 14 amino acids. Germline loops: CDR1 SEHNR, CDR2 FQNEAQ (reference sequence). V lost 3 bases to trimming and J lost 6 bases, with 14 bases between them. The CDR3 region is CASSFPGWISEAFF. The CDR3 DNA reads TGTGCCAGCAGCTTCCCGGGATGGATTTCTGAAGCTTTCTTT. The complete variable domain, with remaining parts taken from reference TRBV7-9 and TRBJ1-1, reads DTGVSQNPRHKITKRGQNVTFRCDPISEHNRLYWYRQTLGQGPEFLTYFQNEAQLEKSRLLSDRFSAERPKGSFSTLEIQRTEQGDSAMYLCASSFPGWISEAFFGQGTRLTVV.

The sample holds a few counts of this clonotype. This rearrangement joins TRBV29-1 to TRBJ1-1, with 9 nucleotides matching TRBD1. The CDR3 runs 12 residues. Germline assignment: CDR1 SQVTM and CDR2 ANQGSEA. Trimming cost V 3 bases and J 10 bases; bases outside gene matches: 6. The chain's CDR3 is CSVDPATGGAFF. The CDR3, as DNA: TGCAGCGTTGATCCAGCGACAGGGGGAGCTTTCTTT. Combining the CDR3 with reference TRBV29-1 and TRBJ1-1 gives the whole variable domain SAVISQKPSRDICQRGTSLTIQCQVDSQVTMMFWYRQQPGQSLTLIATANQGSEATYESGFVIDKFPISRPNLTFSTLTVSNMSPEDSSIYLCSVDPATGGAFFGQGTRLTVV.

This chain connects TRBV5-1 to TRBJ2-1; D is unclear. CDR3 size: 14 residues. The V end was cut by 1 base, the J end by 9 bases, with 14 bases between. Per the germline V gene, CDR1 is SGHRS and CDR2 is YFSETQ. The DNA of the CDR3 is TGCGCCAGCAGCTTGTCGGTCGCCGCGCCTGAGCAGTTCTTC. Translated, it gives CASSLSVAAPEQFF.

V usage is TRBV11-2 and J usage is TRBJ2-5, with 7 nucleotides matching TRBD1. The germline gives CDR1 SGHAT, CDR2 FQNNGV. Germline trimming cut 5 bases from V and 2 bases from J; bases unmatched to any gene: 5. This CDR3 has 14 amino acids. Here the CDR3 DNA reads TGTGCCAGCAGCGTACAGGGGCTGCAAGAGACCCAGTACTTC. Translation gives CASSVQGLQETQYF.

This chain connects TRBV15 to TRBJ1-2; D not certain. V dropped 3 bases and J dropped 2 bases, with 10 bases sitting between them. The CDR3 runs to 14 residues. The V gene's germline CDR1 is LNHNV and CDR2 YYDKDF (reference sequence). CDR3 sequence (DNA): TGTGCCACCAGCAGTGGACGCGTCAACTATGGCTACACCTTC. This sequence encodes CATSSGRVNYGYTF.

V usage is TRBV11-2 and J usage is TRBJ1-2; TRBD1 is a possible D gene (6 bases). V was pared by 6 bases and J by 2 bases, with 25 bases between. The length of the CDR3 is 18 residues. The V gene's germline CDR1 is SGHAT and CDR2 FQNNGV. The DNA of the CDR3 is TGTGCCAGCAGAGAGATTCGGACAGAAACCTTATTAAACTATGGCTACACCTTC. Protein sequence: CASREIRTETLLNYGYTF.

The V call is TRBV14, the J call TRBJ2-7; TRBD1 aligns across 8 bases. V gave up 5 bases and J gave up 4 bases; unmatched junction bases: 13. The CDR3 consists of 16 residues. CDR1 and CDR2 (germline): SGHDN, FVKESK. In nucleotides, the CDR3 is TGTGCCAGCAGCAGGGGCGCCGGGACAGGAAGGTACGAGCAGTACTTC. Its translation: CASSRGAGTGRYEQYF.

The table lists this clonotype with many counts. The chain is built from TRBV4-2 and TRBJ2-1; perhaps TRBD1 as D (5 bases). This CDR3 spans 12 amino acids. Trimming pared 5 bases from V and 9 bases from J, leaving 11 bases between. Germline V gene sequence: CDR1 LGHNA, CDR2 YNFKEQ. CDR3 bases: TGTGCCAGCAGCTTCCAGGGTACTGAGCAGTTCTTC. This gives the protein CASSFQGTEQFF.

The chain links TRBV14 to TRBJ2-7; either TRBD1 or TRBD2 may fit D (5 bases each). The CDR3 is made up of 16 amino acids. Trimming removed 2 bases at V and 0 bases at J, with 14 bases between. The germline CDR1 and CDR2 sequences are SGHDN and FVKESK. CDR3 coding DNA: TGTGCCAGCAGCCAAACCCCCGGGACGGCCTCCTACGAGCAGTACTTC. Protein sequence: CASSQTPGTASYEQYF.

The CDR3 loop reads CASSDRVSFYTF. CDR3 bases: TGCGCCAGCAGTGATCGGGTCTCTTTCTACACCTTC. The rearrangement links TRBV10-2 to TRBJ1-2; no firm D call. In germline, CDR1 is WSHSY, CDR2 SAAADI. CDR3 size: 12 residues. The V end lost 3 bases, the J end lost 10 bases, and 12 bases lay between the germline ends.

The chain combines TRBV6-4 with TRBJ1-2; 7 bases agree with TRBD1. CDR3 length: 13 residues. The V gene's germline CDR1 is MRHNA and CDR2 SNTAGT. The V gene end was trimmed by 4 bases and the J gene end by 8 bases; junction bases not matched to a gene: 7. The CDR3 nucleotides read TGTGCCAGCAGTGCGACAGGGATAGGAGGCTACACCTTC. Translation: CASSATGIGGYTF.

The chain links TRBV5-6 to TRBJ2-5, with D possibly being TRBD1 (5 bases). The germline V gene has CDR1 SGHDT and CDR2 YYEEEE. The V gene lost 2 bases and the J gene lost 2 bases, with 7 bases spanning the gap. CDR3 length: 13 residues. CDR3 loop: CASSFPGQETQYF. CDR3 nucleotide sequence: TGTGCCAGCAGCTTTCCAGGGCAAGAGACCCAGTACTTC.

In its sample, this clonotype was seen a few times. This rearrangement joins TRBV7-6 to TRBJ2-2, with 9 bases that match TRBD1. The V gene end was trimmed by 5 bases and the J gene end by 6 bases; junction bases not matched to a gene: 7. The germline CDR1 and CDR2 sequences are SGHVS and FNYEAQ. The CDR3 loop spans 15 amino acids. As DNA, the CDR3 is TGTGCCAGCAGCCCCGGGACAGGGATCTCCGGGGAGCTGTTTTTT. It translates to CASSPGTGISGELFF.

This clonotype was observed at least ten times. The chain employs TRBV2 and TRBJ2-4; TRBD1 aligns across 8 bases. This CDR3 region has 16 residues. Germline V gene sequence: CDR1 SNHLY, CDR2 FYNNEI. The V and J ends lost 6 bases and 0 bases, in that order; junction bases with no gene match: 7. The CDR3 nucleotides are TGTGCCAGCAGGGGACAGGACCTTCTAGCCAAAAACATTCAGTACTTC. It codes for CASRGQDLLAKNIQYF. The full variable domain, completed using reference TRBV2 and TRBJ2-4, is EPEVTQTPSHQVTQMGQEVILRCVPISNHLYFYWYRQILGQKVEFLVSFYNNEISEKSEIFDDQFSVERPDGSNFTLKIRSTKLEDSAMYFCASRGQDLLAKNIQYFGAGTRLSVL.

This clonotype has just a few counts. This chain connects TRBV6-4 to TRBJ1-6, with D possibly matching TRBD1 (5 bases). The CDR3 is 14 amino acids. V shed 4 bases and J shed 7 bases, with 11 bases lying between them. Germline loops: CDR1 MRHNA, CDR2 SNTAGT. CDR3 sequence: CASSGQFGNSPLHF. DNA for the CDR3: TGTGCCAGCAGTGGACAGTTCGGCAATTCACCCCTCCACTTT.

This clonotype has at least ten counts. This chain links TRBV7-8 with TRBJ2-5, with TRBD2 matching 11 bases. V lost 0 bases and J lost 0; bases outside the gene matches: 9. The CDR3 runs 19 residues. The V gene's germline CDR1 is SGHVS and CDR2 FQNEAQ. The DNA of the CDR3 is TGTGCCAGCAGCTTAGCGCGGCTAGCGGGGGGACCGTACCAAGAGACCCAGTACTTC. Translated, it gives CASSLARLAGGPYQETQYF. The variable domain in full, with the rest retrieved from reference TRBV7-8 and TRBJ2-5, is GAGVSQSPRYKVAKRGQDVALRCDPISGHVSLFWYQQALGQGPEFLTYFQNEAQLDKSGLPSDRFFAERPEGSVSTLKIQRTQQEDSAVYLCASSLARLAGGPYQETQYFGPGTRLLVL.

The V and J genes are TRBV6-2 or TRBV6-3 and TRBJ1-1, with 7 bases fitting TRBD1. V lost 5 bases to trimming and J lost 1 base; unmatched junction nucleotides: 13. Germline V CDR1 and CDR2: MNHEY, SVGEGT. The length of the CDR3 is 17 residues. This chain's CDR3 is CASSQIRDRSKNTEAFF. The CDR3, as DNA: TGTGCCAGCAGTCAAATAAGGGACAGAAGCAAGAACACTGAAGCTTTCTTT.

This clonotype was picked up a small number of times. The V call is TRBV7-6, the J call TRBJ1-1; the D gene is possibly TRBD1 (5 bases). Trimming cost V 2 bases and J 5 bases, with 18 bases left between them. This CDR3 has 16 residues. Germline lookup yields CDR1 SGHVS and CDR2 FNYEAQ. CDR3 sequence: CASSLQPWAGKTEAFF. CDR3 in DNA: TGTGCCAGCAGCTTACAACCTTGGGCAGGGAAAACTGAAGCTTTCTTT.